The entry below describes one T cell receptor (beta chain). Its antigen is undetermined. A single record per CDR3 protein comes from TCRdb applying MiXCR to the 5' RACE reads. The table lists 530,000 or so distinct CDR3 sequences, roughly a sixth of them singletons. This sample was taken from a study of T-cell memory formation after mild COVID-19. Whole-study findings and limits: Clones shrinking from day 15 to 85 showed even CD4/CD8 mixes; later expanders tilted CD4+.

The CDR3 consists of 15 residues. Germline CDR1 reads SGHAT; CDR2 reads FQNNGV. The V and J ends lost 3 bases and 2 bases, in that order; junction bases with no gene match: 5. This TCR derives from an adult woman who had mild COVID-19 (a few samples of this study predate the infection). Cell type and time point are not known. Sequencing was performed on PBMCs or a T cell subset sorted from them (not recorded which). V and J are TRBV11-2 and TRBJ2-5, with 8 nucleotides matching TRBD2. Written as DNA, the CDR3 is TGTGCCAGCAGCTTCACTAGCGGTTCTCAAGAGACCCAGTACTTC. Its translation is CASSFTSGSQETQYF.